This entry lists 25 T cell receptor beta chains sequenced from one sample in a study of blood T cell repertoires in COVID-19. Data came from immunoSEQ multiplex PCR; TCRdb stores just in-frame clones and leaves some out. The repertoire holds roughly 150,000 clones, with 70% to 90% as singletons. Sequencing was carried out using peripheral blood. These receptors all come from a man aged 60-69 years with acute or convalescent COVID-19.

The V call is TRBV4-2, the J call TRBJ2-1; 12 bases fit TRBD1. The ends lost 4 bases at V and 9 bases at J; junction bases unmatched: 10. The CDR3 contains 16 residues. The V gene's germline CDR1 is LGHNA and CDR2 YNFKEQ. This CDR3 reads CASSPPGTGGRGEQFF. CDR3 DNA: TGTGCCAGCAGCCCGCCCGGGACAGGGGGCCGAGGTGAGCAGTTCTTC.

The chain is built from TRBV10-2 and TRBJ1-6; D is undetermined. This CDR3 is built from 14 residues. Trimming cost V 6 bases and J 5 bases, with 11 bases left between them. From germline, CDR1 is WSHSY and CDR2 SAAADI. The CDR3 sequence: CASRSDGNNSPLHF. The CDR3 nucleotides read TGCGCCAGCAGGTCGGACGGGAATAATTCACCCCTCCACTTT.

The genes are TRBV30 and TRBJ1-2; possibly TRBD1 for D (6 bases). The CDR3 loop spans 15 amino acids. CDR1 and CDR2 (germline): GTSNPN, SVGIG (reference sequence). V shed 0 bases and J shed 8 bases, with 19 bases lying between them. The DNA of the CDR3 is TGTGCCTGGAGTGTATTCATGTACAGGGCTGAAGGCTACACCTTC. This sequence encodes CAWSVFMYRAEGYTF. Full variable domain (outside the CDR3, taken from reference TRBV30 and TRBJ1-2): SQTIHQWPATLVQPVGSPLSLECTVEGTSNPNLYWYRQAAGRGLQLLFYSVGIGQISSEVPQNLSASRPQDRQFILSSKKLLLSDSGFYLCAWSVFMYRAEGYTFGSGTRLTVV.

This chain's CDR3 is CATSRDWQNTEAFF. In DNA, the CDR3 is TGTGCCACCAGCAGAGATTGGCAAAACACTGAAGCTTTCTTT. V gene TRBV15 combines with J gene TRBJ1-1; the D is unclear. Germline V CDR1 and CDR2: LNHNV, YYDKDF (reference sequence). The CDR3 consists of 14 residues. Trimming removed 0 bases at V and 2 bases at J, with 7 bases between.

This sequence joins TRBV9 and TRBJ1-1; no definite D call. The germline V gene has CDR1 SGDLS and CDR2 YYNGEE. Deletions cut 4 bases from V and 0 bases from J, with 13 bases between. The CDR3 length is 15 residues. The CDR3 loop reads CASSREESLNTEAFF. The CDR3 region has the DNA TGTGCCAGCAGCCGGGAAGAGTCGTTGAACACTGAAGCTTTCTTT.

The gene calls are TRBV19 and TRBJ2-5, with TRBD2 as a possible D gene (6 bases). The CDR3 is made up of 13 amino acids. Per germline, CDR1 LNHDA and CDR2 SQIVND (reference sequence). V dropped 2 bases and J dropped 7 bases, with 11 bases sitting between them. CDR3: CASSISEGTTQYF. In DNA form, the CDR3 reads TGTGCCAGTAGTATATCGGAGGGGACGACCCAGTACTTC.

J is TRBJ1-2 and V is TRBV6-1; D may be TRBD1 (6 bases). In germline, CDR1 is MNHNS, CDR2 SASEGT. V lost 1 base to trimming and J lost 4 bases, with 13 bases between them. The CDR3 loop spans 15 amino acids. The CDR3 bases are TGTGCCAGCAGTGAAGTGGCAGGGGATGCCTATGGCTACACCTTC. This translates into CASSEVAGDAYGYTF.

The chain joins TRBV5-8 to TRBJ1-3; maybe TRBD1 (5 bases). Trimming took off 5 bases at V and 1 base at J, with 13 bases between the two ends. From germline, CDR1 is SGHTS and CDR2 YDEGEE. CDR3 length: 15 amino acids. CDR3 protein: CASSYQGFSGNTIYF. The CDR3 bases are TGTGCCAGCAGTTATCAGGGTTTTTCTGGAAACACCATATATTTT. Full variable domain (missing parts from reference TRBV5-8 and TRBJ1-3): EAGVTQSPTHLIKTRGQQATLRCSPISGHTSVYWYQQALGLGLQFLLWYDEGEERNRGNFPPRFSGRQFPNYSSELNVNALELEDSALYLCASSYQGFSGNTIYFGEGSWLTVV.

CDR3 DNA sequence: TGCGCCAGCAGCTTGGTAGAGGGGGCTAACTATGGCTACACCTTC. Translating it yields CASSLVEGANYGYTF. The V gene is TRBV5-1, the J gene TRBJ1-2, with a tentative D call TRBD1 (6 bases). Per the germline V gene, CDR1 is SGHRS and CDR2 is YFSETQ. V gave up 0 bases and J gave up 0 bases, with 9 bases separating them. The CDR3 is made up of 15 amino acids.

The gene calls are TRBV5-1 and TRBJ2-2, with D possibly being TRBD2 (6 bases). V lost 3 bases to trimming and J lost 6 bases, with 12 bases between them. The CDR3 runs to 14 residues. Germline loops: CDR1 SGHRS, CDR2 YFSETQ. This CDR3 reads CASSSGTPPGELFF. As DNA, the CDR3 is TGCGCCAGCAGCTCCGGGACTCCTCCCGGGGAGCTGTTTTTT.

The rearrangement links TRBV19 to TRBJ1-2; D not certain. Trimming stripped 0 bases from V and 3 bases from J, with 8 bases between. CDR1 and CDR2 (germline): LNHDA, SQIVND (reference sequence). This CDR3 has 14 residues. As DNA, the CDR3 is TGTGCCAGTAGTATAGAAATACGGTACTATGGCTACACCTTC. Amino acid sequence: CASSIEIRYYGYTF.

This clone was recorded a few times. This sequence joins TRBV2 and TRBJ1-6; no clear D. V lost 3 bases and J 7 bases, leaving 7 bases between the germline ends. The V gene's germline CDR1 is SNHLY and CDR2 FYNNEI. The CDR3 is made up of 13 amino acids. The CDR3 DNA sequence: TGTGCCAGCAGTGAGGAGCTGAATTCACCCCTCCACTTT. It codes for CASSEELNSPLHF.

The rearrangement uses TRBV6-6 and TRBJ2-7; 8 bases are shared with TRBD2. The germline V gene encodes CDR1 MNHNY and CDR2 SVGAGI (reference sequence). CDR3 length equals 14 residues. V was pared by 7 bases and J by 0 bases, with 5 bases of the junction left unmatched. The CDR3 region has the DNA TGTGCCAGCACGGCGGGGGGCTCCTCCTACGAGCAGTACTTC. It translates to CASTAGGSSYEQYF.

This chain joins TRBV6-1 and TRBJ1-5, with D perhaps TRBD1 (6 bases). The CDR3 totals 15 residues. The germline V gene has CDR1 MNHNS and CDR2 SASEGT. The V end was cut by 1 base, the J end by 7 bases, with 14 bases between. CDR3 DNA sequence: TGTGCCAGCAGTGAAGGGAGGTCAGGGGTGCAGCCCCAGCATTTT. Translating it yields CASSEGRSGVQPQHF.

The V and J genes are TRBV7-2 and TRBJ2-3; TRBD2 matches 7 bases. Germline assignment: CDR1 SGHTA and CDR2 FQGNSA. The CDR3 is made up of 16 amino acids. Losses at the gene ends were 3 bases for V and 4 bases for J; bases not matched to a gene: 10. CDR3 nucleotides: TGTGCCAGCAGCTTCCGCATCGGGGGGAGTCCAGATACGCAGTATTTT. Protein sequence: CASSFRIGGSPDTQYF. The whole variable domain, remainder taken from reference TRBV7-2 and TRBJ2-3, is GAGVSQSPSNKVTEKGKDVELRCDPISGHTALYWYRQSLGQGLEFLIYFQGNSAPDKSGLPSDRFSAERTGGSVSTLTIQRTQQEDSAVYLCASSFRIGGSPDTQYFGPGTRLTVL.

CDR3 sequence (DNA): TGTGCCATCAGTGATTGGACGGGGACCTACGAGCAGTACTTC. Amino acids: CAISDWTGTYEQYF. J is TRBJ2-7 and V is TRBV10-3; D possibly corresponds to TRBD2 (5 bases). The CDR3 consists of 14 residues. V shed 3 bases and J shed 2 bases, with 11 bases lying between them. Germline lookup yields CDR1 ENHRY and CDR2 SYGVKD.

This clone was observed once. This chain joins TRBV7-9 and TRBJ1-1; tentative D call: TRBD1 (6 bases). Trimming shortened V by 5 bases and J by 5 bases, and 15 bases separated the two germline ends. This CDR3 contains 14 residues. Germline V CDR1 and CDR2: SEHNR, FQNEAQ (reference sequence). Here the CDR3 DNA reads TGTGCCAGCAGCCCACAGGGTTGGAGTACTGAAGCTTTCTTT. Translation: CASSPQGWSTEAFF.

The chain is built from TRBV4-2 and TRBJ1-4; D uncertain. V lost 5 bases to trimming and J lost 7 bases, with 8 bases between them. There are 12 residues in the CDR3. Germline CDR1 is LGHNA and CDR2 is YNFKEQ. The CDR3: CASSTLGEKLFF. CDR3 nucleotides: TGTGCCAGCAGCACACTAGGTGAAAAACTGTTTTTT.

The V and J genes are TRBV7-2 and TRBJ1-1; 8 nucleotides align to TRBD1. This CDR3 contains 15 residues. J lost 5 bases, V lost 1 base, and 6 bases had no gene match. Per germline, CDR1 SGHTA and CDR2 FQGNSA. CDR3 amino acids: CASSLDRGFRTEAFF. CDR3 nucleotide sequence: TGTGCCAGCAGCTTAGACAGGGGGTTCAGGACTGAAGCTTTCTTT. Full variable domain (missing parts from reference TRBV7-2 and TRBJ1-1): GAGVSQSPSNKVTEKGKDVELRCDPISGHTALYWYRQSLGQGLEFLIYFQGNSAPDKSGLPSDRFSAERTGGSVSTLTIQRTQQEDSAVYLCASSLDRGFRTEAFFGQGTRLTVV.

A remark on this clone: A read error may account for a junction end that differs from germline. This rearrangement joins TRBV3-1 (or the pseudogene TRBV3-2) to TRBJ1-5; TRBD1 aligns across 9 bases. Germline V gene data show CDR1 as LGHDT and CDR2 as YNNKEL (reference sequence). The CDR3 spans 14 residues. DNA for the CDR3: TGTGCCAGCAGTCAAGGGACAGGGAGGCAGCCCCAGCATTTT. Protein: CASSQGTGRQPQHF.

The chain carries TRBV20-1 and TRBJ1-4; D perhaps matches TRBD1 (5 bases). Germline CDR1 and CDR2: DFQATT and SNEGSKA (reference sequence). Trimming left V 6 bases short and J 12 bases short, with 11 bases between. CDR3 size: 10 residues. CDR3 DNA sequence: TGCAGTGCCGACGGGGGGGAACTGTTTTTT. Residues: CSADGGELFF.

This clone appeared a few times. V is TRBV11-2 and J is TRBJ2-7; perhaps TRBD2 as D (5 bases). This CDR3 comprises 15 residues. Germline V lookup: CDR1 SGHAT, CDR2 FQNNGV. V shed 1 base and J shed 2 bases, with 12 bases lying between them. CDR3 DNA sequence: TGTGCCAGCAGCTTAGGGGGAACGGGGACCTACGAGCAGTACTTC. Translation gives CASSLGGTGTYEQYF.

This chain uses TRBV21-1 with TRBJ2-5; the table's D call of TRBD2 was not tested on the DNA. TRBV21-1 is deemed a pseudogene. This CDR3 is 16 amino acids long. In nucleotides, the CDR3 is TGTGCCAGCAGCAACTGCTGGAGGTCGGAGTATGAGACCCAGTACTTC. Protein sequence: CASSNCWRSEYETQYF.

The chain combines TRBV14 with TRBJ1-3; possibly TRBD1 for D (5 bases). Trimming took off 3 bases at V and 4 bases at J, with 7 bases between the two ends. The length of the CDR3 is 13 residues. Germline lookup yields CDR1 SGHDN and CDR2 FVKESK. This CDR3 is CASSHRVGNTIYF. DNA for the CDR3: TGTGCCAGCAGCCACAGGGTCGGAAACACCATATATTTT.

The J gene is TRBJ1-2, the V gene TRBV5-3, with unresolved D. TRBV5-3 is classed as an ORF, of uncertain function. The CDR3 loop spans 15 amino acids. V was trimmed by 4 bases and J by 7 bases, leaving 20 bases between them. This CDR3 reads CARSPTIARSCGYTF. For the CDR3, the DNA is TGTGCCAGAAGCCCCACTATCGCTCGCAGCTGTGGCTACACCTTC.